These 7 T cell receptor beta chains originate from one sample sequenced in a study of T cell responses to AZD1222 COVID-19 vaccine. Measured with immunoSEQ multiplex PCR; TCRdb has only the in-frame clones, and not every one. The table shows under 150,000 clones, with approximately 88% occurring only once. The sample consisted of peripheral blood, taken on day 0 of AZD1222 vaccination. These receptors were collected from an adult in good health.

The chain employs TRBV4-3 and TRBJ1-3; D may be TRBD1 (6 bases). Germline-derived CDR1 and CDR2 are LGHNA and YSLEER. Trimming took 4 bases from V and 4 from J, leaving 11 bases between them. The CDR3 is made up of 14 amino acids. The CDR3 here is CASSLGAGGNTIYF. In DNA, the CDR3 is TGCGCCAGCAGCCTGGGGGCAGGGGGAAACACCATATATTTT.

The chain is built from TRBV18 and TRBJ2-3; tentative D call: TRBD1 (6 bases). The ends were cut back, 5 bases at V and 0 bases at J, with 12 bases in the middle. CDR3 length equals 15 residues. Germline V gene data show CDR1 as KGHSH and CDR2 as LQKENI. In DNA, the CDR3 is TGTGCCAGCTCAAGGAGAGGGACAAGCACAGATACGCAGTATTTT. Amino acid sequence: CASSRRGTSTDTQYF.

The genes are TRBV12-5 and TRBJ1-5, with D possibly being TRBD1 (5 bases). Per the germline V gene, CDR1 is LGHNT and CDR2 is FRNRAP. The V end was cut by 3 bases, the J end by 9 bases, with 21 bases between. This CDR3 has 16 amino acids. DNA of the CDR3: TGTGCTAGTGGTTTTGGGGACTCCATAATAGAAGGGCCCCAGCATTTT. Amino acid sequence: CASGFGDSIIEGPQHF.

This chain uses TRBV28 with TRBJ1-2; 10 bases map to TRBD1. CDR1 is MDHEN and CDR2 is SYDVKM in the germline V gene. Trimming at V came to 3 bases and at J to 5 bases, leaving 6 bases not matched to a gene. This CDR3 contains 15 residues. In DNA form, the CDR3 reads TGTGCCAGCAGTTTGCCTCCGGGACAGGGGTATGGCTACACCTTC. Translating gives CASSLPPGQGYGYTF.

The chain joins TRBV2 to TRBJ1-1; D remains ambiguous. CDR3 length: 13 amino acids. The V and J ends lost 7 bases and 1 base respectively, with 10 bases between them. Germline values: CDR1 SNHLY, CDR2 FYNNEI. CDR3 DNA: TGTGCCAGCACACGAGGCGAGAACACTGAAGCTTTCTTT. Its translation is CASTRGENTEAFF.

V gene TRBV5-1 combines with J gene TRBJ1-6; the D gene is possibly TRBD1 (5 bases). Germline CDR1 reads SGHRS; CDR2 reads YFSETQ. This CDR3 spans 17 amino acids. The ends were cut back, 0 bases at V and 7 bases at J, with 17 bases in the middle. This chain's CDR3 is CASSLDFRAGLNSPLHF. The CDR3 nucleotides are TGCGCCAGCAGCTTGGATTTCAGGGCTGGTCTAAATTCACCCCTCCACTTT.

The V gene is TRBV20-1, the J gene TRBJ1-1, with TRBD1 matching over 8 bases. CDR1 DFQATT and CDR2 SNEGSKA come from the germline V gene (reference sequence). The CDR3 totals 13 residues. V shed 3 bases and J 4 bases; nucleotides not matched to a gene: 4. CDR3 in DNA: TGCAGTGCTAGTGGACAGGGATCCACTGAAGCTTTCTTT. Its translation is CSASGQGSTEAFF.